Listed below are T cell receptor beta chains from one sample, sequenced in a study of T-cell memory formation after mild COVID-19. TCRdb re-analysed the 5' RACE reads in MiXCR, keeping a single row per CDR3 protein. The table has 400,000 to 500,000 distinct CDR3 sequences, 20% seen once. Specimen: PBMCs or a T cell subset sorted from them (not recorded which). Receptors originate from an adult woman who had mild COVID-19 (a few samples of this study predate the infection). Cell type and time point are not known. Each CDR3 is given with its conserved first and last residue. D genes are given only for firm matches. Only some rows state a clone size, as once, few, many or a class for expanded clones.

V gene: TRBV7-9; J gene: TRBJ2-3; clone size: .; D gene: .; CDR3 DNA: TGTGCCAGCAGCTTAGGAGAAAATACGCAGTATTTT; CDR3 protein: CASSLGENTQYF
V gene: TRBV3-1; J gene: TRBJ2-5; clone size: .; D gene: TRBD1; CDR3 DNA: TGTGCCAGCAGCCAAGACCCCGGGACAGGGGAGGAGACCCAGTACTTC; CDR3 protein: CASSQDPGTGEETQYF
V gene: TRBV20-1; J gene: TRBJ1-5; clone size: .; D gene: .; CDR3 DNA: TGCAGTGCTAGAGTTCCCCGGGGGAATCAGCCCCAGCATTTT; CDR3 protein: CSARVPRGNQPQHF
V gene: TRBV5-1; J gene: TRBJ1-1; clone size: few; D gene: TRBD1; CDR3 DNA: TGCGCCAGCAGCTATGGACAGGGACTGAGGAACACTGAAGCTTTCTTT; CDR3 protein: CASSYGQGLRNTEAFF
V gene: TRBV5-1; J gene: TRBJ1-2; clone size: many; D gene: TRBD1; CDR3 DNA: TGTGCCAGCAGCCTGGGACAGGGGAACTATGGCTACACCTTC; CDR3 protein: CASSLGQGNYGYTF
V gene: TRBV20-1; J gene: TRBJ2-2; clone size: .; D gene: .; CDR3 DNA: TGCAGTGCTAGGGAAACACAGGGCCCCTCGAACACCGGGGAGCTGTTTTTT; CDR3 protein: CSARETQGPSNTGELFF
V gene: TRBV6-2/TRBV6-3; J gene: TRBJ2-1; clone size: .; D gene: TRBD2; CDR3 DNA: TGTGCCAGCAGCCCGGGGGGGCCCAGCAATGAGCAGTTCTTC; CDR3 protein: CASSPGGPSNEQFF
V gene: TRBV4-3; J gene: TRBJ2-3; clone size: .; D gene: TRBD2; CDR3 DNA: TGCGCCAGCAGCGCCACCAGTAAGGGACTAGCGGGCCACAGCACAGATACGCAGTATTTT; CDR3 protein: CASSATSKGLAGHSTDTQYF
V gene: TRBV12-3/TRBV12-4; J gene: TRBJ2-3; clone size: many; D gene: .; CDR3 DNA: TGTGCCAGCAGCTTAGCGCCAGTAGCTACGCAGTATTTT; CDR3 protein: CASSLAPVATQYF
V gene: TRBV7-3; J gene: TRBJ2-3; clone size: few; D gene: TRBD1; CDR3 DNA: TGTGCCAGCACCCTGACAGGGGGGACCGCAGATACGCAGTATTTT; CDR3 protein: CASTLTGGTADTQYF
V gene: TRBV11-3; J gene: TRBJ2-2; clone size: once; D gene: .; CDR3 DNA: TGTGCCAGCAGCCCCAAGAGGGGGGCGAACACCGGGGAGCTGTTTTTT; CDR3 protein: CASSPKRGANTGELFF
V gene: TRBV6-5; J gene: TRBJ2-7; clone size: few; D gene: .; CDR3 DNA: TGTGCCAGCAGTGACCCGCCTAAAGTCGAGCAGTACTTC; CDR3 protein: CASSDPPKVEQYF
V gene: TRBV6-2/TRBV6-3; J gene: TRBJ2-2; clone size: .; D gene: .; CDR3 DNA: TGTGCCAGCAGTTACTCCACTGGGAGTCGAACCGGGGAGCTGTTTTTT; CDR3 protein: CASSYSTGSRTGELFF
V gene: TRBV4-2; J gene: TRBJ2-7; clone size: .; D gene: TRBD1; CDR3 DNA: TGTGCCAGCAGCCAAGATTCCGGACAGGGGGCAAGGAACGAGCAGTACTTC; CDR3 protein: CASSQDSGQGARNEQYF
V gene: TRBV27; J gene: TRBJ1-2; clone size: many; D gene: .; CDR3 DNA: TGTGCCAGCAGTTTATCAGGGCTATATGGCTACACCTTC; CDR3 protein: CASSLSGLYGYTF
V gene: TRBV29-1; J gene: TRBJ1-3; clone size: few; D gene: .; CDR3 DNA: TGCAGCGCCGGGGACGGCTCTGGAAACACCATATATTTT; CDR3 protein: CSAGDGSGNTIYF
V gene: TRBV5-1; J gene: TRBJ1-1; clone size: few; D gene: .; CDR3 DNA: TGCGCCAGCAGCCCACCCCGTGCGGGTAACACTGAAGCTTTCTTT; CDR3 protein: CASSPPRAGNTEAFF
V gene: TRBV12-3/TRBV12-4; J gene: TRBJ2-7; clone size: .; D gene: .; CDR3 DNA: TGTGCCAGCCAGAACTCCTACGAGCAGTACTTC; CDR3 protein: CASQNSYEQYF
V gene: TRBV18; J gene: TRBJ2-4; clone size: few; D gene: .; CDR3 DNA: TGTGCCAGCTCACCTGGGAACTTAGCCAAAAACATTCAGTACTTC; CDR3 protein: CASSPGNLAKNIQYF
V gene: TRBV2; J gene: TRBJ1-5; clone size: few; D gene: TRBD1; CDR3 DNA: TGTGCCAGCAGTGTAGGGGGCAGCCAGCCCCAGCATTTT; CDR3 protein: CASSVGGSQPQHF
V gene: TRBV30; J gene: TRBJ2-6; clone size: few; D gene: .; CDR3 DNA: TGTGCCTGGAGTGTCGGGGCTGGGGCCAACGTCCTGACTTTC; CDR3 protein: CAWSVGAGANVLTF
V gene: TRBV7-9; J gene: TRBJ2-7; clone size: .; D gene: .; CDR3 DNA: TGTGCCAGCAGCTTAAGACAGGTGGAGATATACGAGCAGTACTTC; CDR3 protein: CASSLRQVEIYEQYF
V gene: TRBV5-6; J gene: TRBJ2-4; clone size: .; D gene: .; CDR3 DNA: TGTGCCAGCAGCTTCCCCCAGGAAAACATTCAGTACTTC; CDR3 protein: CASSFPQENIQYF
V gene: TRBV2; J gene: TRBJ1-5; clone size: .; D gene: .; CDR3 DNA: TGTGCCAGCAGGAAATGGGAGGGCAATCAGCCCCAGCATTTT; CDR3 protein: CASRKWEGNQPQHF
V gene: TRBV5-1; J gene: TRBJ1-3; clone size: few; D gene: .; CDR3 DNA: TGCGCCAGCAGCTTGGACGGGGGGCCAGCGGACACCATATATTTT; CDR3 protein: CASSLDGGPADTIYF
V gene: TRBV3-1; J gene: TRBJ2-3; clone size: .; D gene: .; CDR3 DNA: TGTGCCAGCAGCCAAGGCCCCCTTGGGGCAGATACGCAGTATTTT; CDR3 protein: CASSQGPLGADTQYF
V gene: TRBV6-2/TRBV6-3; J gene: TRBJ2-1; clone size: .; D gene: .; CDR3 DNA: TGTGCCAGCAGTTACGCCATAGCGGCCTACAATGAGCAGTTCTTC; CDR3 protein: CASSYAIAAYNEQFF
V gene: TRBV27; J gene: TRBJ2-2; clone size: .; D gene: .; CDR3 DNA: TGTGCCAGCAGGGCCAACAGGGTGAACACCGGGGAGCTGTTTTTT; CDR3 protein: CASRANRVNTGELFF
V gene: TRBV12-3/TRBV12-4; J gene: TRBJ1-1; clone size: few; D gene: TRBD1; CDR3 DNA: TGTGCCAGCAGTATCCGACAGGGCGCTGAAGCTTTCTTT; CDR3 protein: CASSIRQGAEAFF
V gene: TRBV6-2/TRBV6-3; J gene: TRBJ1-1; clone size: .; D gene: .; CDR3 DNA: TGTGCCAGCAGTTACGGAGGTGGGGAGACTGAAGCTTTCTTT; CDR3 protein: CASSYGGGETEAFF
V gene: TRBV5-6; J gene: TRBJ1-1; clone size: .; D gene: .; CDR3 DNA: TGTGCCAGCAGCTTGGCCAATGGAAATACCCCGGAGGGGAACACTGAAGCTTTCTTT; CDR3 protein: CASSLANGNTPEGNTEAFF
V gene: TRBV12-3/TRBV12-4; J gene: TRBJ1-2; clone size: few; D gene: TRBD1; CDR3 DNA: TGTGCCAGCAGTTTTAGGGACAGGGTTTTCTATGGCTACACCTTC; CDR3 protein: CASSFRDRVFYGYTF
V gene: TRBV9; J gene: TRBJ1-5; clone size: .; D gene: .; CDR3 DNA: TGTGCCAGCAGCGTAAATGCTGGTAATCAGCCCCAGCATTTT; CDR3 protein: CASSVNAGNQPQHF
V gene: TRBV5-1; J gene: TRBJ2-1; clone size: .; D gene: .; CDR3 DNA: TGCGCCAGCAGCTTAAGAAACTCCTACAATGAGCAGTTCTTC; CDR3 protein: CASSLRNSYNEQFF
V gene: TRBV9; J gene: TRBJ1-3; clone size: .; D gene: TRBD1; CDR3 DNA: TGTGCCAGCAGCGTAGGTGGACAGGGGTCTGGAAACACCATATATTTT; CDR3 protein: CASSVGGQGSGNTIYF
V gene: TRBV27; J gene: TRBJ2-5; clone size: many; D gene: .; CDR3 DNA: TGTGCCAGCAAGCGCACCCCAGGTCAAGAGACCCAGTACTTC; CDR3 protein: CASKRTPGQETQYF
V gene: TRBV20-1; J gene: TRBJ1-2; clone size: few; D gene: .; CDR3 DNA: TGCAGTGACGGGGGAGGGCCTGGCTACACCTTC; CDR3 protein: CSDGGGPGYTF
V gene: TRBV6-5; J gene: TRBJ2-7; clone size: many; D gene: TRBD2; CDR3 DNA: TGTGCCACGAGACGGGGGGAGGAAAACTCCTACGAGCAGTACTTC; CDR3 protein: CATRRGEENSYEQYF
V gene: TRBV20-1; J gene: TRBJ2-7; clone size: .; D gene: TRBD2; CDR3 DNA: TGCAGTGCCGTACTAGCGGAGCCTTACGAGCAGTACTTC; CDR3 protein: CSAVLAEPYEQYF
V gene: TRBV29-1; J gene: TRBJ1-2; clone size: few; D gene: TRBD1; CDR3 DNA: TGCAGCGTTGATGGGGACAGGGAGTATGGCTACACCTTC; CDR3 protein: CSVDGDREYGYTF
V gene: TRBV7-6; J gene: TRBJ2-3; clone size: .; D gene: TRBD2; CDR3 DNA: TGTGCCAGCAGTCCCGCGGGGGTGAGCACAGATACGCAGTATTTT; CDR3 protein: CASSPAGVSTDTQYF
V gene: TRBV6-5; J gene: TRBJ2-5; clone size: .; D gene: .; CDR3 DNA: TGTGCCAGCAGGAAAGACCGACGTATCCAAGAGACCCAGTACTTC; CDR3 protein: CASRKDRRIQETQYF
V gene: TRBV2; J gene: TRBJ1-2; clone size: .; D gene: .; CDR3 DNA: TGTGCCAGCAGGGAGGACAGCCCTACCCGGGGCTACACCTTC; CDR3 protein: CASREDSPTRGYTF
V gene: TRBV5-1; J gene: TRBJ2-5; clone size: .; D gene: .; CDR3 DNA: TGCGCCAGCAGCTTCTCGACGGATCAAGAGACCCAGTACTTC; CDR3 protein: CASSFSTDQETQYF
V gene: TRBV6-6; J gene: TRBJ2-2; clone size: few; D gene: .; CDR3 DNA: TGTGCCAGCACGTCCTCCCGAAGCGCCGGGGAGCTGTTTTTT; CDR3 protein: CASTSSRSAGELFF
V gene: TRBV7-9; J gene: TRBJ2-3; clone size: .; D gene: .; CDR3 DNA: TGTGCCAGCAGCCGGACGGATTCTACAGATACGCAGTATTTT; CDR3 protein: CASSRTDSTDTQYF
V gene: TRBV20-1; J gene: TRBJ1-5; clone size: .; D gene: .; CDR3 DNA: TGCAGTGCTCCACAGGGTCCCAATCAGCCCCAGCATTTT; CDR3 protein: CSAPQGPNQPQHF